The sequence of this TCR beta chain was determined in a study of neurological immune-mediated disorders. As to time point: longitudinal time-point 3. The starting material, 2 million PBMCs stored at -80 C, gave rise to the unsorted libraries. This clonotype showed up many times. cDNA synthesis was performed by 5'RACE with 10-nucleotide random UMIs. Over 170 million TCR-beta sequences (from 15-18 subjects) were yielded by each sequencing run. Each CDR3 protein gets one entry after TCRdb re-called the 5' RACE reads with MiXCR. The sample includes approximately 85,000 distinct CDR3 sequences, about 4.3% seen only once; the top ten take 5.7%. What was sequenced was PBMCs. The clonotype originates from a woman aged 60-75 years with multiple sclerosis.

CDR3 DNA: TGTGCCAGCAGCACCGGACCCAATCAGCCCCAGCATTTT. It translates to CASSTGPNQPQHF. The chain combines TRBV7-2 with TRBJ1-5; D gene unclear. CDR1 and CDR2 (germline): SGHTA, FQGNSA. The CDR3 consists of 13 residues. The V gene lost 5 bases and the J gene lost 3 bases, with 8 bases spanning the gap.